This T cell receptor beta chain was sequenced during a study of CD8 T cells in Susac syndrome. Matched for age and sex, the controls were healthy donors. Bulk CD8+ and CD4+ cells came from magnetic negative isolation; CD8+ TEMRA by FACS. The study's findings and limits: In its TCR sequencing and HLA analysis, the study acknowledged that the number of individuals was relatively small.

Germline V CDR1 and CDR2: SGHTA, FQGNSA. CDR3 length: 14 amino acids. Trimming left V 4 bases short and J 2 bases short, with 12 bases between. This clonotype was found once. Its matching antigen is unknown. The authors reverse transcribed roughly 0.5 to 1 ug RNA with random hexamers. MiXCR, run by TCRdb on the immunoSEQ multiplex PCR reads, gives a single entry per CDR3 protein. The sample has approximately 170,000 distinct CDR3 sequences; approximately 90% are singletons. The chain uses TRBV7-2 and TRBJ2-7; possibly TRBD2 for D (6 bases). This TCR was sampled from a human donor in good health. The specimen was CD4+ T cells from PBMCs. The DNA of the CDR3 is TGTGCCAGCAGCTCGGACACGGGAGCCTACGAGCAGTACTTC. It specifies CASSSDTGAYEQYF.